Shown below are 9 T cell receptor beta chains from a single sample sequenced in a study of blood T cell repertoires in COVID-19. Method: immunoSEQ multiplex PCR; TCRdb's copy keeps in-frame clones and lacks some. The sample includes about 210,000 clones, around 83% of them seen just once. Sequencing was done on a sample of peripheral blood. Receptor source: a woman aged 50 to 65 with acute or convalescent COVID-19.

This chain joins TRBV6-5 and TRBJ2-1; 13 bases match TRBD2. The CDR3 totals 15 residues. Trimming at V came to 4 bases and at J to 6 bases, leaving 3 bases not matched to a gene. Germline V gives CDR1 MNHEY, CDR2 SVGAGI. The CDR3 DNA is TGTGCCAGCAGTTCACTAGCGGGAGGGGTCAATGAGCAGTTCTTC. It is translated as CASSSLAGGVNEQFF.

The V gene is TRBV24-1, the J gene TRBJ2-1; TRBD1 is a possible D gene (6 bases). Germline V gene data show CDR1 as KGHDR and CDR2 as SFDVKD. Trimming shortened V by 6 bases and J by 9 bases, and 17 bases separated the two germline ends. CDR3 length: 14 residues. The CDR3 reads CATSRHRENSEQFF. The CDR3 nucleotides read TGTGCCACCAGTCGTCACAGGGAAAATAGTGAGCAGTTCTTC.

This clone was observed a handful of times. CDR3 sequence: CASSQDLLQGHNSPLHF. For the CDR3, the DNA is TGTGCCAGCAGCCAAGATTTACTACAGGGACATAATTCACCCCTCCACTTT. This chain connects TRBV4-2 to TRBJ1-6, with D possibly matching TRBD1 (6 bases). The germline V gene encodes CDR1 LGHNA and CDR2 YNFKEQ. The CDR3 totals 17 residues. V lost 0 bases and J lost 5, with 14 bases in between.

The CDR3 loop is CASSVLPSSYNEQFF. CDR3 in DNA: TGTGCCAGCAGTGTTTTGCCCAGCTCCTACAATGAGCAGTTCTTC. The chain combines TRBV2 with TRBJ2-1; D gene ambiguous. V lost 4 bases and J lost 0, with 10 bases in between. CDR3 size: 15 residues. Germline V CDR1 and CDR2: SNHLY, FYNNEI.

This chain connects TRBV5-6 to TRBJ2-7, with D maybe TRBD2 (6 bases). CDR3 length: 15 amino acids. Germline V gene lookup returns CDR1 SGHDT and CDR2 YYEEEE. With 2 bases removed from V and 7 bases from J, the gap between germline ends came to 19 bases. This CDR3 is CASSFFPRGTREQYF. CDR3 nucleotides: TGTGCCAGCAGCTTTTTCCCCCGGGGGACCCGAGAGCAGTACTTC. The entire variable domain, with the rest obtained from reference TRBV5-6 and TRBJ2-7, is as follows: DAGVTQSPTHLIKTRGQQVTLRCSPKSGHDTVSWYQQALGQGPQFIFQYYEEEERQRGNFPDRFSGHQFPNYSSELNVNALLLGDSALYLCASSFFPRGTREQYFGPGTRLTVT.

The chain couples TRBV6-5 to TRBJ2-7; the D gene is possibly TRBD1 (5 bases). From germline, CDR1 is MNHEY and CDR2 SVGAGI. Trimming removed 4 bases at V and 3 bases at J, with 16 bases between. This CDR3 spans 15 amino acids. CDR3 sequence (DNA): TGTGCCAGCAGTTCGTTACAGGCCATCTTCTACGAGCAGTACTTC. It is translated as CASSSLQAIFYEQYF.

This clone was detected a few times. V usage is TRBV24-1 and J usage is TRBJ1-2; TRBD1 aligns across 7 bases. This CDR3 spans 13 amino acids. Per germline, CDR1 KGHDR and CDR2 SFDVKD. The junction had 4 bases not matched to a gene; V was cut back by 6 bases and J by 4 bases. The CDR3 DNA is TGTGCCACCAGTCCAGCAGGGGGCTATGGCTACACCTTC. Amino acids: CATSPAGGYGYTF.

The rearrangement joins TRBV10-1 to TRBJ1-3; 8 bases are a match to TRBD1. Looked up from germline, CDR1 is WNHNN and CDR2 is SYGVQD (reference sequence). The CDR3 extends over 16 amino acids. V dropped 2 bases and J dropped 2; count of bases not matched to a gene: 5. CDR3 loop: CASSEGQGTAGNTIYF. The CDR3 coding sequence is TGCGCCAGCAGTGAGGGACAGGGAACGGCTGGAAACACCATATATTTT.

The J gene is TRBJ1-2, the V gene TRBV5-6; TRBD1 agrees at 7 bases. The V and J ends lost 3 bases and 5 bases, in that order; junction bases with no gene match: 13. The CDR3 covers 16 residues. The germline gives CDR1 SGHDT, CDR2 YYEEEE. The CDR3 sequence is CASSSIGAGGGYGYTF. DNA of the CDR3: TGTGCCAGCAGCTCCATCGGGGCAGGGGGTGGTTATGGCTACACCTTC. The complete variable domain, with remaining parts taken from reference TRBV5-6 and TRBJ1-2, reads DAGVTQSPTHLIKTRGQQVTLRCSPKSGHDTVSWYQQALGQGPQFIFQYYEEEERQRGNFPDRFSGHQFPNYSSELNVNALLLGDSALYLCASSSIGAGGGYGYTFGSGTRLTVV.